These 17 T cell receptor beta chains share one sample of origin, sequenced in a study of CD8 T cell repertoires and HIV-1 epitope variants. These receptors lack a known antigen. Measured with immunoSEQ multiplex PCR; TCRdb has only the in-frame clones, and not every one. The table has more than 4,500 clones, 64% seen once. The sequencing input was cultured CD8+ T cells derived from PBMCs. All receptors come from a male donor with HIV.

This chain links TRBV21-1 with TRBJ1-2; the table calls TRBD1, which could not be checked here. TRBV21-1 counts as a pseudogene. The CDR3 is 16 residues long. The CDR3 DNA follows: TGTGCCAGCAGCAATAACCCGGAACAGGGGCGCTATGGCTACACCTTC. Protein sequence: CASSNNPEQGRYGYTF.

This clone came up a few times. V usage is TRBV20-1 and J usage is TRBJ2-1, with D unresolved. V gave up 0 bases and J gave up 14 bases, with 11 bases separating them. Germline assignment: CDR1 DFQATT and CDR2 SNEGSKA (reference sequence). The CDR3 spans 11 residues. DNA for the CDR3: TGCAGTGCTAGAGAACCAAACTCGGAGTTCTTC. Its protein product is CSAREPNSEFF.

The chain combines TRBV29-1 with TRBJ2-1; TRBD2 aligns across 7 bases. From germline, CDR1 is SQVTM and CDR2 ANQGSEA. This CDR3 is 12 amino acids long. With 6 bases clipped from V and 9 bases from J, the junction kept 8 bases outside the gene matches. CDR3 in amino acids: CSVGGSSGEQFF. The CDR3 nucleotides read TGCAGCGTGGGAGGGAGCAGCGGTGAGCAGTTCTTC.

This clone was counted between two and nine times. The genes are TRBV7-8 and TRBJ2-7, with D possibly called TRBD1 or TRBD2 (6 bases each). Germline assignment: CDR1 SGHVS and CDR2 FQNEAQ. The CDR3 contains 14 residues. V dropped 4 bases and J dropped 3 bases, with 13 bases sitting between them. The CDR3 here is CASSSRGDFYEQYF. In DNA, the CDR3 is TGTGCCAGCAGCTCTAGGGGGGACTTCTACGAGCAGTACTTC.

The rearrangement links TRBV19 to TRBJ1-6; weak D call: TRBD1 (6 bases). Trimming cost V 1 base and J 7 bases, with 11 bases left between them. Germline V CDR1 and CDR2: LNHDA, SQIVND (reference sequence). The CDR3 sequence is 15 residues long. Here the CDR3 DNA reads TGTGCCAGTAGTATAGCGGCAGGGGACAATTCACCCCTCCACTTT. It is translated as CASSIAAGDNSPLHF.

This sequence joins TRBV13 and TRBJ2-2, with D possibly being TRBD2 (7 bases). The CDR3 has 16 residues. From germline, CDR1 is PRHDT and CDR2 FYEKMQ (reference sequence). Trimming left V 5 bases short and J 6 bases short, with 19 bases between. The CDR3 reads CASSPPLRGASGELFF. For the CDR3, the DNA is TGTGCCAGCAGCCCCCCGCTTCGGGGGGCTTCCGGGGAGCTGTTTTTT.

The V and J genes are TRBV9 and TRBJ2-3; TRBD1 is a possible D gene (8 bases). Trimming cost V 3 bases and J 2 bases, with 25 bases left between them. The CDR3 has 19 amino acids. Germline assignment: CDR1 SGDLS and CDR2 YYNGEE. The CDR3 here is CASSEEGGWTGSVTDTQYF. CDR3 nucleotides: TGTGCCAGCAGCGAGGAGGGGGGGTGGACAGGGTCGGTCACAGATACGCAGTATTTT.

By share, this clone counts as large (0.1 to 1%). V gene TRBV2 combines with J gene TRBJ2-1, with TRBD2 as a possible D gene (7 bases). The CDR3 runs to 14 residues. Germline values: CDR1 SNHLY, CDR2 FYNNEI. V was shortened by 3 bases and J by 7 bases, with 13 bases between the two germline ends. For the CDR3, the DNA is TGTGCCAGCAGTGAGGGGGGGACATTGAATGAGCAGTTCTTC. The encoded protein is CASSEGGTLNEQFF.

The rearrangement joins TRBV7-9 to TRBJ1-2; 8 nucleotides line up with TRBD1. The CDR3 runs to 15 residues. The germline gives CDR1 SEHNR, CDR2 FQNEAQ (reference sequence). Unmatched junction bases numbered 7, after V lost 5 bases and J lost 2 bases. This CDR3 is CASSAGQGVNYGYTF. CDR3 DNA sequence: TGTGCCAGCAGCGCAGGACAGGGCGTAAACTATGGCTACACCTTC.

CDR3: CASSLVSEGQGYYGYTF. DNA for the CDR3: TGTGCCAGCAGTTTAGTTTCGGAAGGACAGGGATACTATGGCTACACCTTC. The rearrangement joins TRBV28 to TRBJ1-2; TRBD1 matches at 8 bases. Germline V gene lookup returns CDR1 MDHEN and CDR2 SYDVKM. The CDR3 covers 17 residues. J gave up 3 bases and V 2 bases, and 11 bases lay outside the gene matches.

The CDR3 loop is CATSREARDPYGYTF. The CDR3 nucleotides read TGTGCCACCAGCAGAGAGGCGCGGGACCCCTATGGCTACACCTTC. The chain joins TRBV15 to TRBJ1-2; D is perhaps TRBD1 (5 bases). There are 15 residues in the CDR3. CDR1 and CDR2 (germline): LNHNV, YYDKDF (reference sequence). V was clipped by 0 bases and J by 4 bases, with 12 bases between them.

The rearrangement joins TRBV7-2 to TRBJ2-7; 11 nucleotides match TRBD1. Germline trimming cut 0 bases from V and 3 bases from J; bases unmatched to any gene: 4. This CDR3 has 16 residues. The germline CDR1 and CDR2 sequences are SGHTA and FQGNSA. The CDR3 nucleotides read TGTGCCAGCAGCTTAGCTGGACAGGGGGCAGTCTACGAGCAGTACTTC. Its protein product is CASSLAGQGAVYEQYF.

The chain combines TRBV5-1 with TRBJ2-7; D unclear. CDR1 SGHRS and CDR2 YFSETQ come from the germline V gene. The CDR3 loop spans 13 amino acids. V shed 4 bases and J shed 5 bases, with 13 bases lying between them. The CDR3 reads CASSILGSHEQYF. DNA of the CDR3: TGCGCCAGCAGCATCCTTGGGTCTCACGAGCAGTACTTC.

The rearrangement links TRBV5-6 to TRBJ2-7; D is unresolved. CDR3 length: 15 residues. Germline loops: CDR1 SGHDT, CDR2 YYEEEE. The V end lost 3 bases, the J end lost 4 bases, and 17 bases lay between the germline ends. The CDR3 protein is CASSWSENMVYEQYF. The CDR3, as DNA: TGTGCCAGCAGCTGGTCCGAAAATATGGTGTACGAGCAGTACTTC. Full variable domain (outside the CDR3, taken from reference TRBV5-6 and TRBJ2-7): DAGVTQSPTHLIKTRGQQVTLRCSPKSGHDTVSWYQQALGQGPQFIFQYYEEEERQRGNFPDRFSGHQFPNYSSELNVNALLLGDSALYLCASSWSENMVYEQYFGPGTRLTVT.

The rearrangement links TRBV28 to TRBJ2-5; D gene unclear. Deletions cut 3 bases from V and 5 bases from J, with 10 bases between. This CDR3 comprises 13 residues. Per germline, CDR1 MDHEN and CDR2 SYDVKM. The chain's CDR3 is CASSFKVGETQYF. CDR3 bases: TGTGCCAGCAGTTTTAAGGTGGGGGAGACCCAGTACTTC.

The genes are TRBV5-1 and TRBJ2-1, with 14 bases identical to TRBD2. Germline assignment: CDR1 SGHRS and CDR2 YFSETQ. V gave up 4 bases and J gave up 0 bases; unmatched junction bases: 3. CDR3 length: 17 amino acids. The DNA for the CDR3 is TGCGCCAGCAGCCCGACTAGCGGGAGGGCCTCCTACAATGAGCAGTTCTTC. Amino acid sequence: CASSPTSGRASYNEQFF.

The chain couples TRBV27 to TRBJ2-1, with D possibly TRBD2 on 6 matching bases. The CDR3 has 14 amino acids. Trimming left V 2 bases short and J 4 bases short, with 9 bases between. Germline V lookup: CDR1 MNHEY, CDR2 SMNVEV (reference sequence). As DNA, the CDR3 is TGTGCCAGCAGTTTAGGGGACTCGTACAATGAGCAGTTCTTC. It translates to CASSLGDSYNEQFF.